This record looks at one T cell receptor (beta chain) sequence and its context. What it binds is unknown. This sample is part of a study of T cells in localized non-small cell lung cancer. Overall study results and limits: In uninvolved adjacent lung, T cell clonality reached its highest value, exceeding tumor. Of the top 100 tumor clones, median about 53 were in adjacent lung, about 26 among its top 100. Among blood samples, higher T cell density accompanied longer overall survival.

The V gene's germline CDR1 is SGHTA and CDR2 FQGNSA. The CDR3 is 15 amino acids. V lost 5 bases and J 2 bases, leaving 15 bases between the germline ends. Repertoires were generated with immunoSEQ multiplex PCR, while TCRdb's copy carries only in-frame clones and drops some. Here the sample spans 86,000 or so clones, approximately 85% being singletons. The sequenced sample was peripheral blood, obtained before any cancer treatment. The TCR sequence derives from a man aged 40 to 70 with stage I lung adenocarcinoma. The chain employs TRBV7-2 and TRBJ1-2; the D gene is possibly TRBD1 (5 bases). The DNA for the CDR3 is TGTGCCAGCAGCATGTGGCCGGGGCTAAACTATGGCTACACCTTC. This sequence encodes CASSMWPGLNYGYTF. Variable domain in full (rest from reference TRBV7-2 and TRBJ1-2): GAGVSQSPSNKVTEKGKDVELRCDPISGHTALYWYRQSLGQGLEFLIYFQGNSAPDKSGLPSDRFSAERTGGSVSTLTIQRTQQEDSAVYLCASSMWPGLNYGYTFGSGTRLTVV.